The 28 T cell receptor beta chains given below trace back to one sample, sequenced in a study of T cell responses to AZD1222 COVID-19 vaccine. Clones were sequenced by immunoSEQ multiplex PCR, and TCRdb holds only the in-frame ones, with some missing. The sample has about 140,000 clones, about 90% seen once. The sample here was peripheral blood, taken on day 0 of AZD1222 vaccination. These receptors all stem from an adult in good health.

The chain joins TRBV30 to TRBJ2-3; TRBD1 matches at 10 bases. This CDR3 spans 19 amino acids. Germline V CDR1 and CDR2: GTSNPN, SVGIG (reference sequence). V trimming: 0 bases; J trimming: 3 bases; junction bases outside the gene matches: 15. Written as DNA, the CDR3 is TGTGCCTGGAGTGTACGGGGGACAGGGGAGGTTTCGGTAACAGATACGCAGTATTTT. As protein: CAWSVRGTGEVSVTDTQYF.

The J gene is TRBJ1-4, the V gene TRBV5-1; 10 nucleotides agree with TRBD1. Germline values: CDR1 SGHRS, CDR2 YFSETQ. V shed 4 bases and J 7 bases; nucleotides not matched to a gene: 7. This CDR3 has 15 residues. The CDR3 nucleotides are TGCGCCAGCAGCCTGACAGGGGGCTATACTGAAAAACTGTTTTTT. Protein product: CASSLTGGYTEKLFF.

CDR3 coding DNA: TGTGCTAGTGGCCCTAACAGGGGACCCTACAATGAGCAGTTCTTC. Translated, it gives CASGPNRGPYNEQFF. V and J are TRBV12-5 and TRBJ2-1; 7 positions match TRBD1. Germline CDR1 LGHNT, CDR2 FRNRAP. J was trimmed by 2 bases and V by 6 bases; bases with no gene match: 7. This CDR3 region has 15 residues.

The chain couples TRBV19 to TRBJ1-2; D is undetermined. CDR1 and CDR2 (germline): LNHDA, SQIVND (reference sequence). V was cut by 3 bases and J by 3 bases, with 14 bases left in between. The CDR3 totals 15 residues. CDR3 nucleotide sequence: TGTGCCAGTAGTATTTTTGGCGACGCCGACTATGGCTACACCTTC. Translated: CASSIFGDADYGYTF.

The chain joins TRBV7-8 to TRBJ1-1, with unresolved D. Trimming pared 4 bases from V and 1 base from J, leaving 13 bases between. In germline, CDR1 is SGHVS, CDR2 FQNEAQ. The length of the CDR3 is 15 residues. As DNA, the CDR3 is TGTGCCAGCAGCTATAATATATTAGGGAACACTGAAGCTTTCTTT. The encoded protein is CASSYNILGNTEAFF.

V gene TRBV24-1 combines with J gene TRBJ1-1, with 7 bases fitting TRBD1. Germline CDR1 and CDR2: KGHDR and SFDVKD. The length of the CDR3 is 14 residues. The V and J ends lost 4 bases and 9 bases, in that order; junction bases with no gene match: 10. The CDR3 nucleotides are TGTGCCACCAGTGACCCCGCACAGGGGCAGAAAGCTTTCTTT. Encoded protein: CATSDPAQGQKAFF.

J is TRBJ2-5 and V is TRBV14; no clear D. Germline V CDR1 and CDR2: SGHDN, FVKESK. V lost 1 base to trimming and J lost 8 bases, with 5 bases between them. The CDR3 runs 11 residues. The CDR3 here is CASSQAGTQYF. DNA for the CDR3: TGTGCCAGCAGCCAAGCTGGAACCCAGTACTTC. Combining the CDR3 with reference TRBV14 and TRBJ2-5 gives the whole variable domain EAGVTQFPSHSVIEKGQTVTLRCDPISGHDNLYWYRRVMGKEIKFLLHFVKESKQDESGMPNNRFLAERTGGTYSTLKVQPAELEDSGVYFCASSQAGTQYFGPGTRLLVL.

The V and J genes are TRBV4-1 and TRBJ1-1, with D possibly TRBD1 on 5 matching bases. V lost 1 base, J lost 1 base, and 10 bases lay in between. CDR1 and CDR2 (germline): MGHRA, YSYEKL. The CDR3 totals 15 residues. CDR3 amino acids: CASSQVGRRNTEAFF. CDR3 nucleotide sequence: TGCGCCAGCAGCCAAGTGGGGCGGAGGAACACTGAAGCTTTCTTT.

The chain carries TRBV15 and TRBJ2-5, with TRBD1 matching over 11 bases. Trimming took 8 bases from V and 5 from J; bases not matched to a gene: 7. Germline values: CDR1 LNHNV, CDR2 YYDKDF (reference sequence). This CDR3 contains 14 residues. In DNA, the CDR3 is TGTGCCACCCTAAGGGACAGGGGGTCGGAGACCCAGTACTTC. This codes for CATLRDRGSETQYF.

This clone has only one observation. This rearrangement joins TRBV3-1 (or the pseudogene TRBV3-2) to TRBJ1-3; D not certain. CDR1 LGHDT and CDR2 YNNKEL come from the germline V gene (reference sequence). V gave up 0 bases and J gave up 3 bases, with 6 bases separating them. The CDR3 runs 14 residues. The CDR3 nucleotides read TGTGCCAGCAGCCAAGATCCGGGTGGAAACACCATATATTTT. It encodes CASSQDPGGNTIYF.

This sequence joins TRBV3-1 (or the pseudogene TRBV3-2) and TRBJ1-4; D might be TRBD1 (6 bases). The CDR3 extends over 16 amino acids. The V end was cut by 4 bases, the J end by 8 bases, with 20 bases between. From germline, CDR1 is LGHDT and CDR2 YNNKEL (reference sequence). CDR3 protein: CASSPIGGGGGEKLFF. DNA for the CDR3: TGTGCCAGCAGCCCCATCGGGGGCGGGGGAGGAGAAAAACTGTTTTTT.

The rearrangement links TRBV5-8 to TRBJ1-6, with 9 bases aligning to TRBD1. The CDR3 is 17 amino acids. Per the germline V gene, CDR1 is SGHTS and CDR2 is YDEGEE. Trimming at V came to 1 base and at J to 7 bases, leaving 9 bases not matched to a gene. Here the CDR3 reads CASSLHARDRVNSPLHF. In DNA form, the CDR3 reads TGTGCCAGCAGCTTGCACGCCCGGGACAGGGTGAATTCACCCCTCCACTTT.

This clone was counted between two and nine times. Additional DNA sequences in this sample encode the identical CDR3. The chain couples TRBV18 to TRBJ1-3; D possibly corresponds to TRBD1 (5 bases). CDR1 and CDR2 (germline): KGHSH, LQKENI. The V gene lost 1 base and the J gene lost 2 bases, with 6 bases spanning the gap. The CDR3 runs to 14 residues. This chain's CDR3 is CASSPQGTGNTIYF. The DNA for the CDR3 is TGTGCCAGCTCACCACAGGGGACTGGAAACACCATATATTTT.

The chain has TRBV6-5 and TRBJ2-3; D gene uncertain. The CDR3 length is 12 residues. V lost 7 bases and J lost 0, with 5 bases in between. Germline CDR1 is MNHEY and CDR2 is SVGAGI. CDR3 residues: CASKRSTDTQYF. The CDR3 nucleotides read TGTGCCAGCAAGAGAAGCACAGATACGCAGTATTTT.

The rearrangement joins TRBV12-2 to TRBJ2-7. TRBV12-2 is a pseudogene. The CDR3 consists of 15 residues. The CDR3 here is CASRPKVGSSYEQYF. The CDR3 DNA follows: TGTGCAAGTCGCCCCAAGGTAGGCAGTTCCTACGAGCAGTACTTC.

Comments on this clone: Relative to the germline gene, one junction end is altered; a read error may explain this. This chain uses TRBV5-4 with TRBJ1-1, with a tentative D call TRBD1 (5 bases). CDR1 is SGHNT and CDR2 is YYREEE in the germline V gene (reference sequence). The CDR3 has 15 amino acids. The CDR3 here is CASSLTGTANTGAFF. The CDR3 nucleotides read TGTGCCAGCAGCCTGACCGGGACGGCGAACACTGGAGCTTTCTTT. Together with reference TRBV5-4 and TRBJ1-1, the CDR3 gives the full variable domain: ETGVTQSPTHLIKTRGQQVTLRCSSQSGHNTVSWYQQALGQGPQFIFQYYREEENGRGNFPPRFSGLQFPNYSSELNVNALELDDSALYLCASSLTGTANTGAFFGQGTRLTVV.

The rearrangement uses TRBV25-1 and TRBJ1-2; no clear D. This CDR3 spans 16 amino acids. Trimming took off 3 bases at V and 8 bases at J, with 22 bases between the two ends. Germline V lookup: CDR1 MGHDK, CDR2 SYGVNS. CDR3 region: CASSDLSPSVSGGYTF. The CDR3 DNA reads TGTGCCAGCAGTGATCTATCCCCTAGTGTTTCTGGAGGCTACACCTTC.

The V call is TRBV11-2, the J call TRBJ1-2; 8 bases are a match to TRBD1. With 5 bases clipped from V and 4 bases from J, the junction kept 12 bases outside the gene matches. The germline gives CDR1 SGHAT, CDR2 FQNNGV. The CDR3 covers 16 residues. The CDR3 loop reads CASSPGQGTTSYGYTF. The CDR3 nucleotides are TGTGCCAGCAGCCCCGGACAGGGCACTACCAGCTATGGCTACACCTTC.

This chain connects TRBV2 to TRBJ2-1, with TRBD1 as a possible D gene (5 bases). Germline loops: CDR1 SNHLY, CDR2 FYNNEI. There are 14 residues in the CDR3. V dropped 8 bases and J dropped 7 bases, with 18 bases sitting between them. As DNA, the CDR3 is TGTGCCAGCTTTTCCCTTCAGGGATGGAATGAGCAGTTCTTC. Encoded protein: CASFSLQGWNEQFF.

This chain joins TRBV11-1 and TRBJ2-1; TRBD2 matches 8 bases. CDR1 SGHAT and CDR2 FQDESV come from the germline V gene (reference sequence). With 5 bases clipped from V and 10 bases from J, the junction kept 10 bases outside the gene matches. The CDR3 totals 14 residues. This chain's CDR3 is CASSRPLAVNEQFF. In DNA form, the CDR3 reads TGTGCCAGCAGCCGCCCACTAGCGGTTAACGAGCAGTTCTTC.

The genes are TRBV5-6 and TRBJ1-1; D is unclear. The V gene's germline CDR1 is SGHDT and CDR2 YYEEEE. The CDR3 has 14 amino acids. Deletions cut 5 bases from V and 1 base from J, with 12 bases between. Written as DNA, the CDR3 is TGTGCCAGCAGGTTTCGGGAGGGGAACACTGAAGCTTTCTTT. This translates into CASRFREGNTEAFF.

The chain has TRBV27 and TRBJ2-5; maybe TRBD1 (6 bases). V gave up 4 bases and J gave up 4 bases, with 16 bases separating them. The germline V gene has CDR1 MNHEY and CDR2 SMNVEV (reference sequence). The CDR3 loop spans 15 amino acids. CDR3 nucleotides: TGTGCCAGCAGTTCTTGGCGGTTAGGGGGAGAGACCCAGTACTTC. Translating gives CASSSWRLGGETQYF.

The chain has TRBV6-6 and TRBJ2-7; D may match TRBD1 or TRBD2 (5 bases each). This CDR3 contains 14 residues. Trimming took off 2 bases at V and 1 base at J, with 9 bases between the two ends. The germline V gene encodes CDR1 MNHNY and CDR2 SVGAGI (reference sequence). The CDR3, as DNA: TGTGCCAGCAGTTACGAGGGGTATTCCTACGAGCAGTACTTC. The encoded protein is CASSYEGYSYEQYF.

The chain employs TRBV15 and TRBJ1-4; D is ambiguous. CDR3 size: 12 residues. Germline V lookup: CDR1 LNHNV, CDR2 YYDKDF (reference sequence). The V gene lost 5 bases and the J gene lost 4 bases, with 5 bases spanning the gap. The CDR3 spells CATSGINEKLFF. Here the CDR3 DNA reads TGTGCCACCAGCGGGATTAATGAAAAACTGTTTTTT. Full variable domain (rest looked up from reference TRBV15 and TRBJ1-4): DAMVIQNPRYQVTQFGKPVTLSCSQTLNHNVMYWYQQKSSQAPKLLFHYYDKDFNNEADTPDNFQSRRPNTSFCFLDIRSPGLGDTAMYLCATSGINEKLFFGSGTQLSVL.

The chain carries TRBV5-1 and TRBJ1-4, with 7 bases lining up with TRBD1. V was clipped by 4 bases and J by 5 bases; unmatched bases: 5. The CDR3 has 14 residues. Germline assignment: CDR1 SGHRS and CDR2 YFSETQ. The CDR3 sequence: CASSALTGNEKLFF. The DNA for the CDR3 is TGCGCCAGCAGCGCGCTGACAGGGAATGAAAAACTGTTTTTT.

The chain has TRBV18 and TRBJ1-2; no clear D gene. The CDR3 extends over 13 amino acids. In germline, CDR1 is KGHSH, CDR2 LQKENI. V lost 6 bases to trimming and J lost 7 bases, with 15 bases between them. This CDR3 reads CASSPSEAFGYTF. The CDR3 DNA is TGTGCCAGCTCCCCTTCCGAGGCGTTTGGCTACACCTTC.

V is TRBV3-1 (or the pseudogene TRBV3-2) and J is TRBJ1-1; D unresolved. Germline V CDR1 and CDR2: LGHDT, YNNKEL (reference sequence). The CDR3 has 12 amino acids. V was clipped by 8 bases and J by 0 bases, with 7 bases between them. CDR3 amino acids: CASSQMNTEAFF. Written as DNA, the CDR3 is TGTGCCAGCTCACAGATGAACACTGAAGCTTTCTTT.

The V call is TRBV5-1, the J call TRBJ2-3, with TRBD1 identical over 8 bases. The V and J ends lost 0 bases and 0 bases, in that order; junction bases with no gene match: 3. The germline CDR1 and CDR2 sequences are SGHRS and YFSETQ. CDR3 size: 16 residues. CDR3 sequence reads: CASSLDRGDSTDTQYF. The CDR3 nucleotides are TGCGCCAGCAGCTTGGACAGGGGGGATAGCACAGATACGCAGTATTTT. The complete variable domain, with remaining parts taken from reference TRBV5-1 and TRBJ2-3, reads KAGVTQTPRYLIKTRGQQVTLSCSPISGHRSVSWYQQTPGQGLQFLFEYFSETQRNKGNFPGRFSGRQFSNSRSEMNVSTLELGDSALYLCASSLDRGDSTDTQYFGPGTRLTVL.